The rows below give T cell receptor beta chains drawn from one sample of a study of blood T cell repertoires in COVID-19. TCRdb's table, derived via immunoSEQ multiplex PCR, lists solely in-frame clones and lacks some. The data show approximately 67,000 clones, with 85% to 95% seen just once and 4.5% to 6% held by the top ten. Sample: peripheral blood. These TCRs come from a woman in her sixties with active COVID-19. The CDR3 runs from the conserved cysteine through the conserved F or W. D genes are given only for firm matches. The size of a clone is reported for some rows only, either as once, few or many, or as a class for expanded clones.

size	V	J	D	CDR3	DNA
.	TRBV18	TRBJ1-4	.	CASSPRANEKLFF	TGTGCCAGCTCACCCCGCGCTAATGAAAAACTGTTTTTT
.	TRBV6-5	TRBJ1-2	TRBD1	CASTDRVKGYTF	TGTGCCAGCACCGACAGGGTGAAAGGCTACACCTTC
.	TRBV9	TRBJ1-6	TRBD1	CASTPGGTSPLHF	TGTGCCAGCACTCCAGGGGGTACTTCACCCCTCCACTTT
.	TRBV6-5	TRBJ2-2	.	CASSPGVVGAGELFF	TGTGCCAGCAGCCCAGGGGTAGTCGGGGCCGGGGAGCTGTTTTTT
.	TRBV7-8	TRBJ2-7	TRBD2	CASSLAGGPLPYEQYF	TGTGCCAGCAGCCTAGCGGGAGGGCCGCTACCCTACGAGCAGTACTTC
.	TRBV19	TRBJ1-1	.	CASSPTTNTEAFF	TGTGCCAGTAGTCCCACAACAAACACTGAAGCTTTCTTT
.	TRBV29-1	TRBJ2-5	.	CSVLTRAETQYF	TGCAGCGTTTTGACCAGGGCGGAGACCCAGTACTTC
.	TRBV27	TRBJ1-2	.	CASSLGGAVQGYTF	TGTGCCAGCAGTCTAGGGGGTGCGGTCCAAGGCTACACCTTC
.	TRBV7-6	TRBJ2-2	.	CASSQRPGFNTGELFF	TGTGCCAGCAGCCAACGCCCCGGGTTTAACACCGGGGAGCTGTTTTTT
.	TRBV28	TRBJ2-7	TRBD2	CASRESGRIHEQYF	TGTGCCAGCAGGGAAAGCGGGAGAATCCACGAGCAGTACTTC
.	TRBV5-1	TRBJ1-2	TRBD1	CASSPGQGAYGYTF	TGCGCCAGCAGCCCAGGACAGGGAGCGTATGGCTACACCTTC
.	TRBV29-1	TRBJ2-2	.	CSARTGGTGELFF	TGCAGCGCCAGGACCGGAGGCACCGGGGAGCTGTTTTTT
.	TRBV30	TRBJ2-5	.	CAWTPKFSYQETQYF	TGTGCCTGGACCCCTAAGTTCTCGTACCAAGAGACCCAGTACTTC
.	TRBV3-1/TRBV3-2	TRBJ2-7	TRBD2	CASSPGLGRLEQYF	TGTGCCAGCAGCCCGGGACTAGGAAGGTTAGAGCAGTACTTC
once	TRBV5-6	TRBJ2-7	.	CASSSNRIPYEQYF	TGTGCCAGCAGCTCGAACAGGATTCCCTACGAGCAGTACTTC
.	TRBV21-1	TRBJ1-2	.	CASSNQQGTFWLWRRYGYTF	TGTGCCAGCAGCAATCAACAGGGGACCTTCTGGCTATGGCGCCGCTATGGCTACACCTTC
once	TRBV5-1	TRBJ2-3	.	CASSPRLGSDTQYF	TGCGCCAGCAGTCCGAGACTAGGATCCGATACGCAGTATTTT
.	TRBV10-3	TRBJ2-3	TRBD2	CAISRLAGGSTDTQYF	TGTGCCATCAGTAGACTAGCGGGGGGTAGCACAGATACGCAGTATTTT
.	TRBV7-2	TRBJ2-6	TRBD1	CASTRDRAGSGANVLTF	TGTGCCAGCACCCGGGACAGGGCGGGCTCTGGGGCCAACGTCCTGACTTTC
.	TRBV7-9	TRBJ1-2	.	CASSPPTAGYGYTF	TGTGCCAGCAGCCCCCCCACCGCGGGCTATGGCTACACCTTC
.	TRBV24-1	TRBJ2-1	TRBD1	CATRETGPGEQFF	TGTGCCACCAGGGAGACAGGGCCCGGGGAGCAGTTCTTC
.	TRBV15	TRBJ1-4	TRBD1	CATSRTSRTGGEKLFF	TGTGCCACCAGCAGAACCTCCCGGACAGGGGGTGAAAAACTGTTTTTT
.	TRBV10-2	TRBJ2-5	.	CASSGLDRLAQYF	TGCGCCAGCAGCGGGCTCGACAGGTTGGCCCAGTACTTC
.	TRBV7-8	TRBJ2-7	TRBD2	CASSLGQKGGAHSSYEQYF	TGTGCCAGCAGCTTAGGTCAGAAGGGAGGGGCACACAGCTCCTACGAGCAGTACTTC
.	TRBV9	TRBJ1-2	TRBD1	CASSVGGTGFGDGYTF	TGTGCCAGCAGCGTAGGAGGGACAGGGTTCGGCGATGGCTACACCTTC
.	TRBV5-1	TRBJ1-4	.	CASSFGARVTINEKLFF	TGCGCCAGCAGCTTTGGGGCCCGGGTAACTATTAATGAAAAACTGTTTTTT
.	TRBV19	TRBJ2-7	TRBD1	CASSPTGGGEQYF	TGTGCCAGTAGTCCGACAGGGGGTGGCGAGCAGTACTTC
.	TRBV28	TRBJ1-1	TRBD1	CASTLGQVPEAFF	TGTGCCAGCACTCTTGGACAGGTCCCTGAAGCTTTCTTT
.	TRBV19	TRBJ2-2	.	CASRVRGAGELFF	TGTGCCAGTAGAGTGCGAGGCGCCGGGGAGCTGTTTTTT
.	TRBV11-1	TRBJ2-7	TRBD2	CANTGGGLAELYEQYF	TGTGCCAACACGGGAGGCGGACTAGCGGAACTCTACGAGCAGTACTTC
.	TRBV5-1	TRBJ2-3	TRBD2	CASSQRPTSGSGDTQYF	TGCGCCAGCAGCCAACGCCCGACTAGCGGGAGTGGGGATACGCAGTATTTT
.	TRBV5-1	TRBJ2-3	.	CASSWGDTDTQYF	TGCGCCAGCAGCTGGGGGGACACAGATACGCAGTATTTT
.	TRBV6-5	TRBJ1-5	.	CASSRVQGGQPQHF	TGTGCCAGCAGTCGCGTACAGGGCGGTCAGCCCCAGCATTTT
.	TRBV28	TRBJ1-6	TRBD1	CASSPGTGPRSPLHF	TGTGCCAGCAGTCCAGGGACAGGGCCGAGATCACCCCTCCACTTT
.	TRBV11-2	TRBJ2-7	.	CASSLHYQSYEQYF	TGTGCCAGCAGCTTGCACTACCAGTCCTACGAGCAGTACTTC
.	TRBV5-4	TRBJ1-4	.	CASSPFGTNEKLFF	TGTGCCAGCAGCCCGTTCGGAACTAATGAAAAACTGTTTTTT
.	TRBV15	TRBJ2-1	.	CATSRVAADSYNEQFF	TGTGCCACCAGCAGAGTCGCGGCAGATTCCTACAATGAGCAGTTCTTC
.	TRBV5-1	TRBJ2-1	.	CASSLRRDSYNEQFF	TGCGCCAGCAGCTTGCGGCGGGACTCATACAATGAGCAGTTCTTC
.	TRBV10-2	TRBJ1-5	.	CASSSLNRDEPQHF	TGCGCCAGCAGTTCTTTGAACAGGGATGAGCCCCAGCATTTT
.	TRBV18	TRBJ2-3	.	CASSPPNFADTQYF	TGTGCCAGCTCACCACCGAACTTCGCAGATACGCAGTATTTT
once	TRBV3-1/TRBV3-2	TRBJ2-5	TRBD2	CASSQTGTSGSMGETQYF	TGTGCCAGCAGCCAAACAGGGACTAGCGGGAGTATGGGAGAGACCCAGTACTTC